This T cell receptor (beta chain) was profiled in a study of cytomegalovirus exposure and HLA in healthy donors. In regard to this clone: The antigen is undetermined. Its ends do not fully match the called genes, so a read error is possible.

Study findings and constraints: Previous analysis showed most TCR beta V segments were productive about 90% or about 30% of the time. TRBV6-2, TRBV6-3 and some other V segments were unresolvable in 87-base-pair reads. In a later analysis, most CMV-associated TCR beta chains appeared HLA-restricted.

The CDR3 spans 13 residues. Germline V gene lookup returns CDR1 SSHAT and CDR2 FNYEAQ (reference sequence). PCR amplification relied on 60 Vbeta primers (plus 13 Jbeta primers). Only in-frame clones appear in the TCRdb table, and some are missing; sequencing was by immunoSEQ multiplex PCR. Of about 98,000 clones in the sample, roughly 70% were seen once. The chain combines TRBV7-7 with TRBJ2-1, with TRBD2 as a possible D gene (6 bases). Sequencing used PBMCs. This TCR was recovered from a man between 45 and 60 years old in good health and CMV-seronegative. CDR3 protein: CASSSGLYNEQFF. The DNA of the CDR3 is TGTGCTAGCAGCTCGGGACTGTACAATGAGCAGTTCTTC.